This entry lists 10 T cell receptor beta chains sequenced from one sample in a study of cytomegalovirus exposure and HLA in healthy donors. PCR employed 60 Vbeta and 13 Jbeta primers. This table comes from immunoSEQ multiplex PCR, and its TCRdb copy is limited to in-frame clones, with some not included. The repertoire includes some 120,000 clones, about 74% of them detected once, and around 4.9% sits in the top ten. What was sequenced was PBMCs. These receptors all stem from a man aged 25-40 years in good health and CMV-seropositive.

This clone was counted at least ten times. J is TRBJ1-1 and V is TRBV30; D ambiguous. CDR3 size: 15 residues. The germline V gene has CDR1 GTSNPN and CDR2 SVGIG (reference sequence). V was trimmed by 3 bases and J by 1 base, leaving 15 bases between them. For the CDR3, the DNA is TGTGCCTGGAGCGGGTGGCGCGTAGGGAACACTGAAGCTTTCTTT. Its protein is CAWSGWRVGNTEAFF.

This clone has a handful of counts. The chain uses TRBV6-1 and TRBJ1-2, with D hard to call. The CDR3 has 13 residues. Per germline, CDR1 MNHNS and CDR2 SASEGT. V lost 7 bases and J 0 bases, leaving 9 bases between the germline ends. In DNA form, the CDR3 reads TGTGCCAGCAAAGCGGACCCTAACTATGGCTACACCTTC. Translation: CASKADPNYGYTF.

The chain uses TRBV11-2 and TRBJ2-3, with 9 bases matching TRBD1. Germline V gives CDR1 SGHAT, CDR2 FQNNGV. CDR3 size: 16 residues. V was clipped by 2 bases and J by 3 bases; unmatched bases: 6. CDR3 protein: CASSLRRGQGTDTQYF. CDR3 in DNA: TGTGCCAGCAGCTTAAGGAGGGGACAGGGTACAGATACGCAGTATTTT.

The chain joins TRBV7-3 to TRBJ2-7, with 8 bases matching TRBD1. J gave up 5 bases and V 5 bases, and 5 bases lay outside the gene matches. The CDR3 is 13 amino acids. Germline V gene lookup returns CDR1 SGHTA and CDR2 FQGTGA. In DNA form, the CDR3 reads TGTGCCAGCAGCCAGGACAGGGCGGACGAGCAGTACTTC. This translates into CASSQDRADEQYF.

This clone appeared once. This chain links TRBV2 with TRBJ1-1, with TRBD1 identical over 7 bases. CDR3 length equals 15 residues. With 6 bases clipped from V and 2 bases from J, the junction kept 9 bases outside the gene matches. Germline CDR1 and CDR2: SNHLY and FYNNEI. CDR3: CASSQLRQGNTEAFF. CDR3 nucleotide sequence: TGTGCCAGCAGCCAACTTAGACAGGGCAACACTGAAGCTTTCTTT.

The genes are TRBV19 and TRBJ1-3; the D gene is possibly TRBD1 (5 bases). The V gene's germline CDR1 is LNHDA and CDR2 SQIVND (reference sequence). V lost 1 base, J lost 4 bases, and 11 bases lay in between. The CDR3 is 15 residues long. CDR3 in amino acids: CASSIGGGIGNTIYF. CDR3 bases: TGTGCCAGTAGTATAGGGGGGGGAATCGGAAACACCATATATTTT.

V usage is TRBV7-9 and J usage is TRBJ1-5; 7 bases line up with TRBD1. With 5 bases clipped from V and 6 bases from J, the junction kept 4 bases outside the gene matches. Germline V gene sequence: CDR1 SEHNR, CDR2 FQNEAQ (reference sequence). This CDR3 is 13 amino acids long. The CDR3 nucleotides are TGTGCCAGCAGCCCGGGACAGTTTCAGCCCCAGCATTTT. Protein sequence: CASSPGQFQPQHF.

This chain connects TRBV23-1 to TRBJ2-7; D is ambiguous. TRBV23-1 is placed among ORFs of uncertain function. V was pared by 7 bases and J by 9 bases, with 16 bases between. The CDR3 has 12 residues. The CDR3 is CASNTNLRVQYF. DNA for the CDR3: TGCGCCAGCAATACCAATCTACGAGTGCAGTACTTC.

CDR3 loop: CASSVGANEQFF. In DNA, the CDR3 is TGTGCCAGCAGCGTAGGCGCCAATGAGCAGTTCTTC. This chain links TRBV9 with TRBJ2-1; D uncertain. The CDR3 spans 12 residues. Per the germline V gene, CDR1 is SGDLS and CDR2 is YYNGEE. Between the trimmed V and J ends, which lost 0 bases and 6 bases, there was a span of 4 bases.

The CDR3 DNA is TGTGCTAGTGGACAACGGACAGGGCACCCCTACGAGCAGTACTTC. Translation gives CASGQRTGHPYEQYF. The genes are TRBV12-5 and TRBJ2-5; the match to TRBD1 covers 8 bases. Gene TRBJ2-7 matches the end of the DNA better, so the J call may be wrong. This CDR3 has 15 amino acids. Germline V gene sequence: CDR1 LGHNT, CDR2 FRNRAP.